This passage covers 18 T cell receptor beta chains from one sample sequenced in a study of vaccination and CD4 T cells after COVID-19. What these receptors recognize is not known. Noted time point: late sampling 161 to 241 days after vaccination in a few convalescent patients. Treatment meaning: approximately nine-day PBMC culture with coronavirus spike peptide pools or control peptides (ViraFEST assay). Cultured CD4+ T cells had their DNA profiled by the Oncomine TCR Beta short-read assay. TCRdb independently ran MiXCR on the PCR reads; one entry per CDR3 protein. Of 15,000 to 20,000 distinct CDR3 sequences listed, around half were seen once; the top ten hold around 13%. Source: CD4+ T cells from blood, cultured in vitro, taken about 7 months after SARS-CoV-2 vaccination. These receptors all come from a human donor who had recovered from COVID-19.

V and J are TRBV21-1 and TRBJ1-1; TRBD1 reflects the table's D call only, with no check against the DNA. TRBV21-1 is listed as a pseudogene. CDR3 length equals 14 residues. CDR3 coding DNA: TGTGCCAGCAGCAAAGCGGTGGGCCCCCGGCGGGCTTTCTTT. Translated, it gives CASSKAVGPRRAFF.

In this sample, this clonotype turned up a few times. CDR3 region: CSAQGWGQGPSSTDTQYF. The CDR3 region has the DNA TGCAGTGCCCAGGGGTGGGGACAGGGGCCATCTAGCACAGATACGCAGTATTTT. The chain joins TRBV20-1 to TRBJ2-3, with 10 bases aligning to TRBD1. Germline V gene lookup returns CDR1 DFQATT and CDR2 SNEGSKA (reference sequence). The V segment lost 6 bases and the J segment 0 bases; nucleotides outside the gene matches: 15. The CDR3 runs 18 residues.

This clonotype was observed a few times. The V gene is TRBV7-9, the J gene TRBJ1-2; TRBD1 matches at 8 bases. V shed 0 bases and J 0 bases; nucleotides not matched to a gene: 3. The CDR3 covers 16 residues. CDR1 SEHNR and CDR2 FQNEAQ come from the germline V gene (reference sequence). Here the CDR3 DNA reads TGTGCCAGCAGCTTAGCAGGGGGACAGGCTAACTATGGCTACACCTTC. Translating it yields CASSLAGGQANYGYTF.

The rearrangement links TRBV10-3 to TRBJ2-3; 8 bases match TRBD1. V lost 3 bases to trimming and J lost 0 bases; unmatched junction nucleotides: 5. CDR1 ENHRY and CDR2 SYGVKD come from the germline V gene. The CDR3 length is 16 residues. CDR3 nucleotides: TGTGCCATCAGTGAATCTAACAGGGGGAGCACAGATACGCAGTATTTT. This sequence encodes CAISESNRGSTDTQYF.

This clonotype occurred once. The V and J genes are TRBV7-2 and TRBJ1-3, with D possibly being TRBD1 (5 bases). CDR1 and CDR2 from the germline V gene are SGHTA and FQGNSA. The CDR3 is made up of 15 amino acids. Trimming took 5 bases from V and 2 from J, leaving 13 bases between them. The CDR3 protein is CASSPRGGAGNTIYF. The CDR3 region has the DNA TGTGCCAGCAGCCCACGGGGGGGGGCTGGAAACACCATATATTTT.

The rearrangement links TRBV19 to TRBJ1-2, with D uncertain. The V end lost 2 bases, the J end lost 2 bases, and 6 bases lay between the germline ends. Germline V lookup: CDR1 LNHDA, CDR2 SQIVND (reference sequence). The CDR3 consists of 13 residues. The CDR3: CASSIRVNYGYTF. For the CDR3, the DNA is TGTGCCAGTAGTATACGTGTAAACTATGGCTACACCTTC.

The chain combines TRBV20-1 with TRBJ2-7, with D possibly being TRBD1 (5 bases). V dropped 3 bases and J dropped 1 base, with 13 bases sitting between them. The CDR3 is 14 amino acids. Looked up from germline, CDR1 is DFQATT and CDR2 is SNEGSKA (reference sequence). The CDR3 region has the DNA TGCAGTGCTAGGCTACAGGCAGGATCCTACGAGCAGTACTTC. Its protein product is CSARLQAGSYEQYF.

The chain joins TRBV9 to TRBJ2-3, with D uncertain. Trimming shortened V by 4 bases and J by 8 bases, and 20 bases separated the two germline ends. The germline V gene encodes CDR1 SGDLS and CDR2 YYNGEE. The CDR3 has 15 residues. DNA for the CDR3: TGTGCCAGCAGCCCAGACCCTTCCGCCCCCAGTACGCAGTATTTT. It yields the protein CASSPDPSAPSTQYF.

The J gene is TRBJ2-1, the V gene TRBV19, with D unclear. The CDR3 runs 13 residues. CDR1 is LNHDA, CDR2 SQIVND, per germline (reference sequence). V shed 8 bases and J shed 0 bases, with 8 bases lying between them. The CDR3 DNA is TGTGCCAGTGGGCCCAACTCCTACAATGAGCAGTTCTTC. Translated, it gives CASGPNSYNEQFF.

This clonotype was recorded a few times. This chain links TRBV6-5 with TRBJ2-3; D unresolved. Germline V gene lookup returns CDR1 MNHEY and CDR2 SVGAGI. The CDR3 contains 14 residues. The V and J ends lost 2 bases and 1 base respectively, with 7 bases between them. The CDR3 DNA follows: TGTGCCAGCAGTTACAGGGTTCGCACAGATACGCAGTATTTT. Protein product: CASSYRVRTDTQYF.

This clonotype was recorded once. The V and J genes are TRBV20-1 and TRBJ2-3; D unresolved. CDR1 and CDR2 (germline): DFQATT, SNEGSKA (reference sequence). The ends were cut back, 3 bases at V and 2 bases at J, with 9 bases in the middle. The length of the CDR3 is 13 residues. The CDR3, as DNA: TGCAGTGCTAGTAATAATCCCACAGATACGCAGTATTTT. Its translation is CSASNNPTDTQYF.

The chain is built from TRBV6-1 and TRBJ1-2, with 10 nucleotides matching TRBD1. There are 15 residues in the CDR3. Looked up from germline, CDR1 is MNHNS and CDR2 is SASEGT. The ends lost 6 bases at V and 5 bases at J; junction bases unmatched: 9. The CDR3 is CASRPKGQGKYGYTF. CDR3 nucleotide sequence: TGTGCCAGCAGGCCTAAGGGACAGGGGAAATATGGCTACACCTTC.

The table lists this clonotype with a few counts. This chain links TRBV18 with TRBJ1-1, with D unresolved. Germline V lookup: CDR1 KGHSH, CDR2 LQKENI. V dropped 1 base and J dropped 7 bases, with 10 bases sitting between them. The CDR3 sequence is 13 residues long. For the CDR3, the DNA is TGTGCCAGCTCACCACTGGCGGCAGATGAAGCTTTCTTT. Its translation: CASSPLAADEAFF.

This clonotype showed up just a few times. V is TRBV20-1 and J is TRBJ2-5; 9 positions match TRBD2. Germline CDR1 reads DFQATT; CDR2 reads SNEGSKA (reference sequence). Germline trimming cut 2 bases from V and 5 bases from J; bases unmatched to any gene: 6. The CDR3 has 14 residues. Here the CDR3 DNA reads TGCAGTGCTAGACTGGCGGGGGGGCTGGAGACCCAGTACTTC. Translated, it gives CSARLAGGLETQYF.

The V call is TRBV2, the J call TRBJ1-2; 7 bases are shared with TRBD1. J was trimmed by 3 bases and V by 8 bases; bases with no gene match: 9. Germline V gene lookup returns CDR1 SNHLY and CDR2 FYNNEI. The length of the CDR3 is 14 residues. CDR3 in DNA: TGTGCCAGCCGGACCGGGACAGAGGACTATGGCTACACCTTC. Encoded protein: CASRTGTEDYGYTF.

V and J are TRBV6-4 and TRBJ2-7; perhaps TRBD1 as D (5 bases). The CDR3 totals 16 residues. Germline V gene sequence: CDR1 MRHNA, CDR2 SNTAGT. V lost 0 bases and J 5 bases, leaving 17 bases between the germline ends. Here the CDR3 reads CASSDSNVSGSHEQYF. The CDR3 DNA is TGTGCCAGCAGTGACTCGAATGTCTCAGGGTCCCACGAGCAGTACTTC.

The genes are TRBV7-6 and TRBJ1-6; D is ambiguous. CDR3 length: 18 residues. Germline V lookup: CDR1 SGHVS, CDR2 FNYEAQ. Trimming took 5 bases from V and 5 from J, leaving 22 bases between them. The CDR3 DNA reads TGTGCCAGCAGCCCAGAGGCGAGGGCCGCGTTCGATAATTCACCCCTCCACTTT. As protein: CASSPEARAAFDNSPLHF.

This clonotype has just a few counts. The chain joins TRBV19 to TRBJ1-1, with D tentatively TRBD1 (6 bases). The CDR3 consists of 13 residues. The V gene lost 5 bases and the J gene lost 1 base, with 8 bases spanning the gap. Germline loops: CDR1 LNHDA, CDR2 SQIVND (reference sequence). Here the CDR3 DNA reads TGTGCCAGTAGTGACAGGCCGAACACTGAAGCTTTCTTT. Its protein is CASSDRPNTEAFF.